This note documents a single T cell receptor beta chain sequence. These data are taken from a study of blood T cell repertoires in COVID-19. Study information: The United States, Italy and Spain supplied acute and convalescent COVID-19 samples.

Per the study methods: Amplification of reference gene primers was used by the study to estimate nucleated cell counts. Data came from immunoSEQ multiplex PCR; TCRdb stores just in-frame clones and leaves some out. From that table come the V and J calls and clone size; the DNA was used to work out D and trimming. The sample lists over 100,000 clones, 86% occurring once. This CDR3 is 18 amino acids long. Germline lookup yields CDR1 LGHNA and CDR2 YNFKEQ. The trim removed 1 base at V and 2 bases at J, leaving 8 bases unmatched. The sample taken for sequencing was peripheral blood. The V gene is TRBV4-2, the J gene TRBJ1-3; 10 nucleotides line up with TRBD1. The receptor comes from a man aged 40-49 years with acute or convalescent COVID-19. The CDR3 protein is CASSQVTGTGDPGNTIYF. The CDR3 DNA is TGTGCCAGCAGCCAAGTCACCGGGACAGGGGACCCTGGAAACACCATATATTTT.